In its sample, the clone carrying this TCR beta chain was seen a few times. Its specificity is unknown. This record comes from a study of T cell repertoires in cytomegalovirus infection. Overall study context: Recently identified HLA-C-restricted and well-studied HLA-B-restricted CMV epitopes were used. Public TCR beta signatures marked donors with CMV infection and the matching HLA.

This CDR3 region has 14 residues. V was pared by 6 bases and J by 4 bases, with 6 bases of the junction left unmatched. TCRdb processed the reads anew with MiXCR; each CDR3 protein has one entry. The data contain about 900,000 distinct CDR3 sequences, about 33% of them singletons. Study outcomes and limitations: Cumulative frequency (of public TCR beta family members) identified carriers of CMV plus the relevant HLA. HLA-C-restricted CMV clonotypes gave the most frequent clonotype in two of eight donors.

The chain carries TRBV12-3 or TRBV12-4 and TRBJ2-7; 10 bases are shared with TRBD1. The sequencing here drew on cultured CD8+ T cells from PBMCs, taken from culture after CMV antigen stimulation. This sequence originates from a human donor in good health (CMV status not recorded). Some clones in this sample may be carry-over from other donors' samples. The chain's CDR3 is CASRWGTGVYEQYF. CDR3 nucleotide sequence: TGTGCCAGCAGGTGGGGGACAGGGGTGTACGAGCAGTACTTC.